This T cell receptor (beta chain) was captured in a study of cytotoxic CD8 clonotypes in ibrutinib-treated CLL. Germline V gene data show CDR1 as SGHRS and CDR2 as YFSETQ. CDR3 length equals 14 residues. Trimming left V 0 bases short and J 4 bases short, with 8 bases between. The method was immunoSEQ multiplex PCR; TCRdb's version includes in-frame clones alone and lacks a portion of them. Here the sample spans about 140,000 clones, around 80% being singletons. PBMCs were cryopreserved, and 1.5 to 2.5 micrograms of genomic DNA from them went into TCR beta libraries. The origin of this receptor is a human donor with chronic lymphocytic leukemia. The rearrangement uses TRBV5-1 and TRBJ1-3, with D unresolved. The material sequenced was PBMCs, taken after 36 months of ibrutinib treatment. The CDR3: CASSLDASGNTIYF. The CDR3 nucleotides are TGCGCCAGCAGCTTGGACGCATCCGGAAACACCATATATTTT.